A single T cell receptor beta chain is shown here with its context. Its antigen is not known. At one end, the junction sequence differs from germline, possibly due to a read error. This sample was taken from a study of blood T cells in healthy people across ages. Across the study: Template-switching capture recovered about one barcoded beta molecule per two T cells. Study-level results: Roughly linearly, TCR beta diversity per million T cells fell as age increased.

The authors ran a second PCR of 7 to 11 cycles using a sample-barcoded 5' primer and a J-beta primer mix. Tags on each cDNA molecule came from a template-switch adaptor with 12 random nucleotides. TCRdb recomputed calls from the 5' RACE reads with MiXCR, one row per CDR3 protein. The table has almost 800,000 distinct CDR3 sequences, roughly 64% seen once. Those donating, healthy Caucasian individuals from Russia, were aged about 6 to 90. CDR1 SGHRS and CDR2 YFSETQ come from the germline V gene. This CDR3 is built from 15 residues. This rearrangement joins TRBV5-1 to TRBJ2-1, with D possibly being TRBD1 (8 bases). This receptor was taken from a man aged 25 to 40 in good health. Sequencing input: blood. The CDR3 spells CAGSSTGGESNEQFF. Written as DNA, the CDR3 is TGCGCCGGCAGCTCCACAGGGGGGGAGTCTAATGAGCAGTTCTTC.